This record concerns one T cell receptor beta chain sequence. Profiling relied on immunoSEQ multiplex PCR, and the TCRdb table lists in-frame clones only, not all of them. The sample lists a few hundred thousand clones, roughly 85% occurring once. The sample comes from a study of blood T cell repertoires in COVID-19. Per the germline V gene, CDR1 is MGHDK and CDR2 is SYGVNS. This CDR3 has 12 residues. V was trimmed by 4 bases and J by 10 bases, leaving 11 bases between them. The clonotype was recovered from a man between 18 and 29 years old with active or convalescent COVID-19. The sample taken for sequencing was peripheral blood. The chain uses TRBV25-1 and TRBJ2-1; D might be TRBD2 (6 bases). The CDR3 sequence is CASSAVADEQFF. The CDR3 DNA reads TGTGCCAGCAGTGCAGTAGCGGACGAGCAGTTCTTC.